The 7 T cell receptor beta chains given below trace back to one sample, sequenced in a study of T-cell reconstitution after alpha-beta-depleted transplantation in children (dated by TCRdb to the mid-2010s). In the paper's terms, the treatment or condition label means: allogeneic hematopoietic cell transplantation with graft depleted of TCRalphabeta T cells and CD19 B cells. Libraries were prepared through PCR. TCRdb shows the sequencer as Illumina HiSeq 2500. Molecular barcoding was employed in the preparation of TCR libraries, with unique molecular identifiers being used to normalize TCRbeta repertoire quantification. TCRdb ran its own pipeline on the public reads, namely fastp trimming at Q25 and MiXCR clone calling, and kept in-frame beta chains. Each entry merges the rows of one CDR3 protein and shows their most common DNA and genes. This sample is represented by about 580,000 distinct CDR3 sequences; under 30% of them were singletons. The ten most abundant clones make up 13% to 15% of the sample.

The sample here was PBMCs, mostly from graft donor cells, taken 360 days after TCRalphabeta/CD19-depleted stem cell transplant. Receptor source: a boy in the first two years of life who had a stem cell transplant for acute myeloid leukemia, so the T cells may come from the graft donor.

The chain links TRBV12-5 to TRBJ2-3; D is perhaps TRBD2 (5 bases). The CDR3 covers 13 residues. Trimming shortened V by 7 bases and J by 1 base, and 9 bases separated the two germline ends. Germline-derived CDR1 and CDR2 are LGHNT and FRNRAP. As DNA, the CDR3 is TGTGCTAGTGTCGTTAGCGGCACAGATACGCAGTATTTT. Protein sequence: CASVVSGTDTQYF.

The chain uses TRBV10-3 and TRBJ1-2; 11 positions match TRBD1. The CDR3 has 15 amino acids. Looked up from germline, CDR1 is ENHRY and CDR2 is SYGVKD. The V segment lost 2 bases and the J segment 6 bases; nucleotides outside the gene matches: 5. CDR3 residues: CAISEDGQGADGYTF. CDR3 coding DNA: TGTGCCATCAGTGAGGATGGACAGGGGGCTGATGGCTACACCTTC.

Only a few counts were recorded for this clonotype. J is TRBJ2-7 and V is TRBV5-6; 9 bases agree with TRBD1. The CDR3 runs to 14 residues. The trim removed 2 bases at V and 2 bases at J, leaving 2 bases unmatched. CDR1 is SGHDT and CDR2 is YYEEEE in the germline V gene. CDR3 amino acids: CASSFWTGAYEQYV. The CDR3 DNA sequence: TGTGCCAGCAGCTTCTGGACAGGGGCCTACGAGCAGTACGTC.

This clonotype has just a few counts. The V and J genes are TRBV6-5 and TRBJ2-7; unclear D gene. This CDR3 is 15 amino acids long. Deletions cut 0 bases from V and 2 bases from J, with 11 bases between. In germline, CDR1 is MNHEY, CDR2 SVGAGI. The CDR3 DNA reads TGTGCCAGCAGTTACTCGGTGCAGACCCCCTACGAGCAGTACTTC. It codes for CASSYSVQTPYEQYF.

A few counts support this clonotype. V gene TRBV5-5 combines with J gene TRBJ1-4, with D maybe TRBD1 (6 bases). V gave up 4 bases and J gave up 3 bases, with 19 bases separating them. Germline CDR1 reads SGHKS; CDR2 reads YYEKEE (reference sequence). The CDR3 runs to 17 residues. CDR3 sequence (DNA): TGTGCCAGCAGCACCGAACAACAGGGATTTTCTAATGAAAAACTGTTTTTT. This translates into CASSTEQQGFSNEKLFF.

This clonotype was detected only once. The chain has TRBV20-1 and TRBJ1-1; D perhaps matches TRBD1 (5 bases). Trimming shortened V by 3 bases and J by 1 base, and 18 bases separated the two germline ends. Germline CDR1 and CDR2: DFQATT and SNEGSKA (reference sequence). The CDR3 runs to 16 residues. CDR3 sequence (DNA): TGCAGTGCTAGTCAGGGCCCAATTGTCGGGAACACTGAAGCTTTCTTT. This codes for CSASQGPIVGNTEAFF.

V usage is TRBV5-1 and J usage is TRBJ1-1; unclear D gene. V was pared by 4 bases and J by 11 bases, with 12 bases between. CDR1 is SGHRS, CDR2 YFSETQ, per germline. The CDR3 consists of 11 residues. The DNA of the CDR3 is TGCGCCAGCAGCACTGGTCTGGAGGCTTTCTTT. It codes for CASSTGLEAFF.